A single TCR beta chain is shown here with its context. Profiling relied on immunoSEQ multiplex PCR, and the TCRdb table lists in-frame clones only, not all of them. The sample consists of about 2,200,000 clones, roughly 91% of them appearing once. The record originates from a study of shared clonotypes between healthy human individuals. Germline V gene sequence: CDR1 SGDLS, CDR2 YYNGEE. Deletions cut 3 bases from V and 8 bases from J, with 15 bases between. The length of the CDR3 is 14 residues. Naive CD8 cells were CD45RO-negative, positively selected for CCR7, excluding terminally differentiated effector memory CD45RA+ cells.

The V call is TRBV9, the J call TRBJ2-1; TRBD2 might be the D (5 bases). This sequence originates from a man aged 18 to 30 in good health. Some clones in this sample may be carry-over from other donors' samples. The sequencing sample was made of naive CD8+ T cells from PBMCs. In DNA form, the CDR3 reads TGTGCCAGCAGCGGAAGACTGGGAGTCGATGAGCAGTTCTTC. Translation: CASSGRLGVDEQFF.